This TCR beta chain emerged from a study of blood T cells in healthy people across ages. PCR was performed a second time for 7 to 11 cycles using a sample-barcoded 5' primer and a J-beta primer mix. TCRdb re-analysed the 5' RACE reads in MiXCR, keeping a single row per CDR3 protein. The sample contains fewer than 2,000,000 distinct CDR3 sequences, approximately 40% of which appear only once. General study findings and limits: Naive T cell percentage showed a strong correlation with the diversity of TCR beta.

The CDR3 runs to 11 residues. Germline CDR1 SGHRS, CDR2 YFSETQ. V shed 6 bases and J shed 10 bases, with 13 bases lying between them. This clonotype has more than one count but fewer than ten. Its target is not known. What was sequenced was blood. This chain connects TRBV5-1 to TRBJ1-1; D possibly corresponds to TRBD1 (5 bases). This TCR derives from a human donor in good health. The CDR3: CASIGRGVAFF. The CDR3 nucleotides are TGCGCCAGCATCGGTCGGGGGGTAGCTTTCTTT.